The next 26 T cell receptor beta chains were all read from a single sample in a study of CD8+CD57+ T cells in acquired aplastic anemia. Template material for TCR beta VDJ and CDR3 profiling consisted of genomic DNA. TCRdb itself ran the reads through MiXCR, one entry per CDR3 protein. Among about 40,000 distinct CDR3 sequences listed, approximately 63% were seen once. Patients selected for sequencing had displayed CD8+CD57+ cell expansion by flow cytometry. Sequenced: sorted CD4+, CD8+, or CD8+CD57+ T cells (not recorded which) from PBMCs. The receptors derive from a human donor with aplastic anemia.

This clonotype was observed a handful of times. The V gene is TRBV24-1, the J gene TRBJ2-2; D is undetermined. V was trimmed by 5 bases and J by 6 bases, leaving 6 bases between them. CDR3 size: 12 residues. Germline V gives CDR1 KGHDR, CDR2 SFDVKD. CDR3: CATSVGPGELFF. DNA for the CDR3: TGTGCCACCAGTGTGGGTCCCGGGGAGCTGTTTTTT.

This clonotype was counted between two and nine times. The chain employs TRBV27 and TRBJ1-1; D is possibly TRBD1 (6 bases). Trimming removed 5 bases from V and 5 bases from J, with 15 bases in between. Germline CDR1 is MNHEY and CDR2 is SMNVEV (reference sequence). CDR3 length: 14 amino acids. The CDR3 DNA reads as TGTGCCAGCAGTCCCGCCGGGGGGCAAACTGAAGCTTTCTTT. This translates into CASSPAGGQTEAFF.

The V gene is TRBV20-1, the J gene TRBJ2-5, with a possible D match to TRBD2 (6 bases). From germline, CDR1 is DFQATT and CDR2 SNEGSKA (reference sequence). Trimming stripped 6 bases from V and 5 bases from J, with 19 bases between. The CDR3 contains 14 residues. The CDR3 reads CSATSGTAGETQYF. DNA of the CDR3: TGCAGTGCCACCAGCGGTACGGCGGGGGAGACCCAGTACTTC.

This clonotype was counted at least ten times. This rearrangement joins TRBV6-5 to TRBJ1-1, with no clear D. CDR3 size: 13 residues. CDR1 and CDR2 from the germline V gene are MNHEY and SVGAGI. Between the trimmed V and J ends, which lost 6 bases and 1 base, there was a span of 9 bases. In DNA, the CDR3 is TGTGCCAGCAGCCGAAGTGAGAACACTGAAGCTTTCTTT. It codes for CASSRSENTEAFF.

The chain links TRBV19 to TRBJ2-7; D remains unclear. The germline V gene has CDR1 LNHDA and CDR2 SQIVND (reference sequence). The CDR3 runs to 14 residues. The ends were cut back, 3 bases at V and 4 bases at J, with 13 bases in the middle. CDR3 DNA sequence: TGTGCCAGTAGTATTATCCACAGTGAATACGAGCAGTACTTC. This translates into CASSIIHSEYEQYF.

This clonotype was detected once. The chain carries TRBV15 and TRBJ2-2, with D tentatively TRBD1 or TRBD2 (5 bases each). The CDR3 runs 15 residues. V was clipped by 3 bases and J by 5 bases, with 13 bases between them. CDR1 LNHNV and CDR2 YYDKDF come from the germline V gene (reference sequence). The CDR3 is CATSSRDLRTGELFF. The CDR3 coding sequence is TGTGCCACCAGCAGCCGGGACCTACGAACCGGGGAGCTGTTTTTT.

This rearrangement joins TRBV2 to TRBJ2-7; D is unresolved. The CDR3 spans 13 residues. Germline CDR1 and CDR2: SNHLY and FYNNEI. V shed 4 bases and J shed 3 bases, with 10 bases lying between them. CDR3 protein: CASSVGFLYEQYV. In nucleotides, the CDR3 is TGTGCCAGCAGTGTGGGATTCCTCTACGAGCAGTACGTC.

This chain uses TRBV4-1 with TRBJ1-4; D call uncertain. The length of the CDR3 is 12 residues. Germline-derived CDR1 and CDR2 are MGHRA and YSYEKL. With 4 bases removed from V and 3 bases from J, the gap between germline ends came to 3 bases. Here the CDR3 reads CASSRPNEKLFF. The CDR3 nucleotides read TGCGCCAGCAGCCGCCCTAATGAAAAACTGTTTTTT.

This clonotype has only one observation. The chain has TRBV7-8 and TRBJ2-7; no clear D. Germline CDR1 SGHVS, CDR2 FQNEAQ. The length of the CDR3 is 13 residues. The CDR3 here is CARDRAEGNEQYF. Here the CDR3 DNA reads TGTGCTAGAGATCGGGCAGAAGGAAACGAGCAGTACTTC.

The CDR3: CASSESFGGFYEQYF. The CDR3 DNA follows: TGTGCCAGCAGTGAATCTTTTGGGGGTTTCTACGAGCAGTACTTC. The chain has TRBV6-1 and TRBJ2-7; tentatively, D is TRBD1 or TRBD2 (5 bases each). The CDR3 loop spans 15 amino acids. Trimming removed 2 bases at V and 3 bases at J, with 14 bases between. The germline CDR1 and CDR2 sequences are MNHNS and SASEGT.

This clonotype was picked up a small number of times. This chain joins TRBV25-1 and TRBJ2-3; D ambiguous. CDR1 and CDR2 from the germline V gene are MGHDK and SYGVNS. The CDR3 consists of 14 residues. With 3 bases removed from V and 0 bases from J, the gap between germline ends came to 7 bases. In DNA form, the CDR3 reads TGTGCCAGCAGTGAGGCCAGTAGCACAGATACGCAGTATTTT. It translates to CASSEASSTDTQYF.

Many counts were recorded for this clonotype. The V gene is TRBV4-1, the J gene TRBJ1-4, with D possibly TRBD1 on 5 matching bases. The CDR3 loop spans 13 amino acids. CDR1 MGHRA and CDR2 YSYEKL come from the germline V gene. The ends were cut back, 3 bases at V and 7 bases at J, with 9 bases in the middle. The CDR3 here is CASSQGRVEKLFF. The CDR3 DNA sequence: TGCGCCAGCAGCCAGGGACGGGTTGAAAAACTGTTTTTT.

This clonotype came up many times. The rearrangement uses TRBV7-8 and TRBJ1-1; no firm D call. In germline, CDR1 is SGHVS, CDR2 FQNEAQ. Trimming stripped 5 bases from V and 6 bases from J, with 10 bases between. The CDR3 totals 12 residues. CDR3 residues: CASSLGRSEAFF. The CDR3 bases are TGTGCCAGCAGCCTCGGAAGGTCTGAAGCTTTCTTT.

The V and J genes are TRBV29-1 and TRBJ2-1; tentatively, D is TRBD1 or TRBD2 (5 bases each). V was trimmed by 4 bases and J by 0 bases, leaving 16 bases between them. CDR3 length: 16 residues. Per germline, CDR1 SQVTM and CDR2 ANQGSEA. CDR3 protein: CSVVWMAGSSYNEQFF. CDR3 coding DNA: TGCAGCGTTGTATGGATGGCAGGGAGCTCCTACAATGAGCAGTTCTTC.

The CDR3 DNA reads TGTGCCAGCAGCTTAGGTGGCTCTGGGGCCAACGTCCTGACTTTC. Amino acid sequence: CASSLGGSGANVLTF. V gene TRBV7-2 combines with J gene TRBJ2-6; D is uncertain. The CDR3 sequence is 15 residues long. Trimming removed 1 base at V and 0 bases at J, with 4 bases between. In germline, CDR1 is SGHTA, CDR2 FQGNSA.

The chain is built from TRBV20-1 and TRBJ2-1; 11 positions match TRBD2. This CDR3 region has 15 residues. Germline CDR1 DFQATT, CDR2 SNEGSKA (reference sequence). V shed 3 bases, J shed 8 bases, and the junction held 9 bases outside the gene matches. In nucleotides, the CDR3 is TGCAGTGCTAGCCCCACTAGCGGGGGTTCTGATGAGCAGTTCTTC. Amino acids: CSASPTSGGSDEQFF.

A remark on this clonotype: A much larger clone is a single base away; this may be a read error. The chain employs TRBV5-1 and TRBJ1-1; D is uncertain. The CDR3 has 15 residues. Germline CDR1 and CDR2: SGHRS and YFSETQ. For the CDR3, the DNA is TGCGCCAGCAGCCCCTCACAGTCATACAACGCTGAAGCTCTCTTT. Protein sequence: CASSPSQSYNAEALF.

The chain combines TRBV20-1 with TRBJ1-3, with a possible D match to TRBD1 (5 bases). V was clipped by 3 bases and J by 8 bases, with 11 bases between them. The CDR3 sequence is 12 residues long. The germline V gene has CDR1 DFQATT and CDR2 SNEGSKA (reference sequence). The CDR3, as DNA: TGCAGTGCTAGGAAAGCCAGGGACACCATATATTTT. It specifies CSARKARDTIYF.

This clonotype was seen a few times. The V gene is TRBV20-1, the J gene TRBJ2-7; D is unclear. Trimming removed 4 bases from V and 1 base from J, with 11 bases in between. Germline V gives CDR1 DFQATT, CDR2 SNEGSKA (reference sequence). The CDR3 sequence is 13 residues long. CDR3 amino acids: CSANTGRSYEQYF. In DNA form, the CDR3 reads TGCAGTGCTAACACGGGTAGATCCTACGAGCAGTACTTC.

The CDR3 spells CATSRARDTEAFF. Here the CDR3 DNA reads TGTGCCACCAGCAGAGCCAGGGACACTGAAGCTTTCTTT. The gene calls are TRBV15 and TRBJ1-1; a weak D match, TRBD1 (5 bases). This CDR3 has 13 amino acids. The germline gives CDR1 LNHNV, CDR2 YYDKDF (reference sequence). Trimming shortened V by 1 base and J by 3 bases, and 6 bases separated the two germline ends.

This clonotype was counted many times. J is TRBJ1-2 and V is TRBV9, with 7 bases identical to TRBD1. This CDR3 has 18 amino acids. Germline V gene sequence: CDR1 SGDLS, CDR2 YYNGEE. V was pared by 2 bases and J by 4 bases, with 17 bases of the junction left unmatched. The chain's CDR3 is CASSVGTAVQLNGYGYTF. Written as DNA, the CDR3 is TGTGCCAGCAGCGTCGGGACAGCGGTTCAACTTAACGGCTATGGCTACACCTTC.

The V and J genes are TRBV4-1 and TRBJ1-5, with TRBD1 identical over 9 bases. The germline gives CDR1 MGHRA, CDR2 YSYEKL. The length of the CDR3 is 17 residues. Trimming removed 0 bases from V and 1 base from J; junction bases left unmatched: 4. In nucleotides, the CDR3 is TGCGCCAGCAGCCAAGAATGGGGACAGGGCAGCAATCAGCCCCAGCATTTT. This translates into CASSQEWGQGSNQPQHF.

The sample holds many counts of this clonotype. The chain joins TRBV14 to TRBJ2-1; 11 bases fit TRBD1. J lost 9 bases, V lost 3 bases, and 13 bases had no gene match. Germline CDR1 SGHDN, CDR2 FVKESK. The CDR3 covers 17 residues. The CDR3 sequence: CASSHRPGTGGLGEQFF. CDR3 nucleotide sequence: TGTGCCAGCAGCCACCGCCCAGGGACAGGGGGTTTAGGTGAGCAGTTCTTC.

In this sample, this clonotype turned up many times. The chain carries TRBV13 and TRBJ2-3; D is uncertain. In germline, CDR1 is PRHDT, CDR2 FYEKMQ (reference sequence). V was trimmed by 5 bases and J by 0 bases, leaving 9 bases between them. This CDR3 spans 14 amino acids. CDR3 DNA sequence: TGTGCCAGCAGCCTAGTGCGGAGCACAGATACGCAGTATTTT. This codes for CASSLVRSTDTQYF.

The sample holds many counts of this clonotype. The V gene is TRBV7-9, the J gene TRBJ2-7; D is uncertain. V was pared by 6 bases and J by 2 bases, with 8 bases between. CDR1 and CDR2 from the germline V gene are SEHNR and FQNEAQ (reference sequence). The CDR3 covers 12 residues. In nucleotides, the CDR3 is TGTGCCAGCAGTCCAAACCCCTACGAGCAGTACTTC. This sequence encodes CASSPNPYEQYF.

This clonotype was observed once. Lacking the conserved final phenylalanine or tryptophan, this CDR3 likely reflects a read error. The DNA of the CDR3 is TGTGCCAGCAGACCGCGGGACGGATCCTACGAGCAGTACTTA. It is translated as CASRPRDGSYEQYL. This chain connects TRBV13 to TRBJ2-7; a weak D match, TRBD2 (6 bases). Germline V gives CDR1 PRHDT, CDR2 FYEKMQ (reference sequence). The CDR3 consists of 14 residues. The germline V and J ends were trimmed by 6 bases and 1 base, with 13 bases remaining between them.